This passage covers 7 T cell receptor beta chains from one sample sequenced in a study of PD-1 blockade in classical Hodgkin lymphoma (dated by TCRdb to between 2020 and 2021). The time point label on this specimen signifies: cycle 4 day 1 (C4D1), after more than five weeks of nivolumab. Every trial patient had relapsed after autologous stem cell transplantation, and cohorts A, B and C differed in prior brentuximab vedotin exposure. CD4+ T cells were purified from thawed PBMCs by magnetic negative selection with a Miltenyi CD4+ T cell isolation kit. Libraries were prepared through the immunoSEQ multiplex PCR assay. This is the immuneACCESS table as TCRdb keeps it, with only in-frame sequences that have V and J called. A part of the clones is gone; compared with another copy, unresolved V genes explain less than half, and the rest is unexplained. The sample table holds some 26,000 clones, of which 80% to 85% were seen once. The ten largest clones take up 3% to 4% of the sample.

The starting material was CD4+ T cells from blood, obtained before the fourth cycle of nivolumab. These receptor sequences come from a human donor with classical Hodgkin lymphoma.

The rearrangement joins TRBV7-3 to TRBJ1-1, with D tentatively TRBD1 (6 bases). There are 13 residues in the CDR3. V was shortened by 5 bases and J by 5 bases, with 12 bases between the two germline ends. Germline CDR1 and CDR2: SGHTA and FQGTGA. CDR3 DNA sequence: TGTGCCAGCAGCCGGGGGCTAGGTACTGAAGCTTTCTTT. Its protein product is CASSRGLGTEAFF. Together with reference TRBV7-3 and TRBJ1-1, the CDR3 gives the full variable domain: GAGVSQTPSNKVTEKGKYVELRCDPISGHTALYWYRQSLGQGPEFLIYFQGTGAADDSGLPNDRFFAVRPEGSVSTLKIQRTERGDSAVYLCASSRGLGTEAFFGQGTRLTVV.

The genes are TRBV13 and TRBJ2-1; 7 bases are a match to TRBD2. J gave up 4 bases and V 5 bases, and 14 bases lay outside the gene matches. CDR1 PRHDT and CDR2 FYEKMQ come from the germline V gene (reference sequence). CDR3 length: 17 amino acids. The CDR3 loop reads CASSLLSLSGVYNEQFF. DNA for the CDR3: TGTGCCAGCAGCCTCCTTAGTTTAAGCGGGGTATACAATGAGCAGTTCTTC.

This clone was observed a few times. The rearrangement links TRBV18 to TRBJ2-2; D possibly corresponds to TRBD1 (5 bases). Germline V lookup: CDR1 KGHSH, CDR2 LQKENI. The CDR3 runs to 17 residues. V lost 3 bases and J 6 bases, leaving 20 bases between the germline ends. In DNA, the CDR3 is TGTGCCAGCTCACCCGACTGGGGCCGATTGCGCTCCGGGGAGCTGTTTTTT. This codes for CASSPDWGRLRSGELFF.

The CDR3 nucleotides are TGTGCCACGTCTCTAACAGGGGGCGTCTTTGGTGAAGCTTTCTTT. Protein product: CATSLTGGVFGEAFF. V and J are TRBV6-5 and TRBJ1-1; 9 bases agree with TRBD1. Germline lookup yields CDR1 MNHEY and CDR2 SVGAGI. Trimming removed 10 bases from V and 7 bases from J; junction bases left unmatched: 16. The CDR3 has 15 amino acids.

As DNA, the CDR3 is TGCGCCAGCAGTATCGTTGTGGCTAGCGGGGGGGCGAGGTCAGATACGCAGTATTTT. It yields the protein CASSIVVASGGARSDTQYF. This sequence joins TRBV4-3 and TRBJ2-3; 12 nucleotides agree with TRBD2. Germline V lookup: CDR1 LGHNA, CDR2 YSLEER. V shed 6 bases, J shed 4 bases, and the junction held 17 bases outside the gene matches. CDR3 length: 19 amino acids.

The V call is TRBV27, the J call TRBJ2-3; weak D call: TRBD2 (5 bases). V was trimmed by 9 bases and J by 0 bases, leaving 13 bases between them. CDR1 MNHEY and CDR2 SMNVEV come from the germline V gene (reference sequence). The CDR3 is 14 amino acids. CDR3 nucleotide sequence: TGTGCCAGTACCTCGGGAACAAGCACAGATACGCAGTATTTT. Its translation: CASTSGTSTDTQYF.

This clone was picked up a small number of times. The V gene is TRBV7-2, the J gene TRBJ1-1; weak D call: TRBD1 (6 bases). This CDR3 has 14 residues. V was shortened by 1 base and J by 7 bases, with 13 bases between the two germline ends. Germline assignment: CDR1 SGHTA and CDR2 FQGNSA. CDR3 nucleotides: TGTGCCAGCAGCTTAGACAGGGTGGTAGGTGAAGCTTTCTTT. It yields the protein CASSLDRVVGEAFF. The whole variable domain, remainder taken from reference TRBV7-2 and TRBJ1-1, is GAGVSQSPSNKVTEKGKDVELRCDPISGHTALYWYRQSLGQGLEFLIYFQGNSAPDKSGLPSDRFSAERTGGSVSTLTIQRTQQEDSAVYLCASSLDRVVGEAFFGQGTRLTVV.